These T cell receptor beta chains were read from a single sample in a study of blood T cell repertoires in COVID-19. Clones were sequenced by immunoSEQ multiplex PCR, and TCRdb holds only the in-frame ones, with some missing. The sample records about 170,000 clones, about 85% being singletons. Sequenced material: peripheral blood. These receptors were taken from a man aged 60 to 75 who had recovered from COVID-19. CDR3s leave out the opening cysteine and the closing phenylalanine or tryptophan.

TRBJ1-5,TRBV6-5,ASRGGAHQPQH
TRBJ1-2,TRBV30,AWSRQGAAGYT
TRBJ1-6,TRBV12-5,ASGLGDRIESPLH
TRBJ2-3,TRBV9,ASSVGATDTQY
TRBJ2-7,TRBV2,ASRKARGLAGGYEQY
TRBJ2-7,TRBV19,ASSTQTGIHEQY
TRBJ2-5,TRBV6-5,ASRSGTGGVVQY
TRBJ1-3,TRBV9,ASSTATGTSGNTIY
TRBJ1-5,TRBV6-6,ASSYGGGGNQPQH
TRBJ2-5,TRBV7-2,ASSQAGRGQGAQY
TRBJ1-4,TRBV2,ASSKQGAGYTNEKLF
TRBJ1-1,TRBV5-1,ASSPGQGPNTEAF
TRBJ1-4,TRBV2,ASSGGGLHTNEKLF
TRBJ1-6,TRBV5-8,ASSRLSVGPGSPLH
TRBJ1-5,TRBV6-5,ASSYSGQSNQPQH
TRBJ1-6,TRBV7-9,ASSLQSRTDSPLH
TRBJ1-6,TRBV6-5,ASVPSRSSPLH
TRBJ2-2,TRBV10-3,AINGREGGELF
TRBJ1-3,TRBV3-1/TRBV3-2,ASSQGHANTIY
TRBJ1-2,TRBV7-8,ASSFLQGADGYT
TRBJ2-2,TRBV7-3,ASSPRDRSGELF
TRBJ2-1,TRBV6-2/TRBV6-3,ASSLGQVPMQF
TRBJ2-1,TRBV11-3,ASSFSGGVYNNEQF